This T cell receptor (beta chain) was captured in a study of shared T cell receptors in the human thymus. Using immunoSEQ multiplex PCR, the repertoire was profiled, and TCRdb retains in-frame clones only, with some absent. The data contain hundreds of thousands of clones, approximately 88% of them seen just once; the ten biggest clones take up around 0.0099%. The germline V gene encodes CDR1 MGHRA and CDR2 YSYEKL. CDR3 size: 15 residues. The V gene lost 5 bases and the J gene lost 5 bases, with 16 bases spanning the gap. These records were also assigned to another study, of human thymus T cells. As reported in that work: Resections removed during corrective heart surgery provided the thymus tissue used. Blood and thymic repertoires both appeared biased in V and J gene usage. Among unrelated individuals, related research reported thymic repertoires that overlapped highly.

Input material: thymocytes. This chain links TRBV4-1 with TRBJ2-1; TRBD1 might be the D (5 bases). This sequence was found in a boy in the first two years of life with a congenital heart defect. The CDR3 region has the DNA TGCGCCAGCAGCGGGGCGGTGGGCCGGGACAATGAGCAGTTCTTC. Its protein is CASSGAVGRDNEQFF.